The 8 T cell receptor beta chains listed next were all sequenced from one sample in a study of cytomegalovirus exposure and HLA in healthy donors. The PCR made use of 60 Vbeta and 13 Jbeta primers. The assay was immunoSEQ multiplex PCR, and TCRdb's table has in-frame clones only and misses some. The table includes 30,000 to 40,000 clones, approximately 82% detected once. What was sequenced was PBMCs. Receptor source: a young woman in good health and CMV-seropositive.

This clone was counted between two and nine times. The rearrangement links TRBV6-1 to TRBJ1-2, with TRBD1 identical over 7 bases. Germline V lookup: CDR1 MNHNS, CDR2 SASEGT. The CDR3 has 17 amino acids. Unmatched junction bases numbered 9, after V lost 1 base and J lost 1 base. The CDR3: CASSEEVEGAVNYGYTF. The CDR3 DNA is TGTGCCAGCAGTGAAGAGGTGGAGGGGGCGGTTAACTATGGCTACACCTTC.

The V and J genes are TRBV4-1 and TRBJ2-7, with D possibly TRBD2 on 5 matching bases. V lost 0 bases to trimming and J lost 2 bases, with 5 bases between them. CDR3 length equals 13 residues. In germline, CDR1 is MGHRA, CDR2 YSYEKL. The CDR3 region is CASSQDGTYEQYF. The CDR3 DNA reads as TGCGCCAGCAGCCAAGACGGGACCTACGAGCAGTACTTC.

The genes are TRBV4-3 and TRBJ2-7; D is possibly TRBD2 (6 bases). The CDR3 is 17 amino acids. The V end lost 0 bases, the J end lost 3 bases, and 18 bases lay between the germline ends. Germline lookup yields CDR1 LGHNA and CDR2 YSLEER. In nucleotides, the CDR3 is TGCGCCAGCAGCCAAGACGTAGTACTAGCCTGGTTCTACGAGCAGTACTTC. It translates to CASSQDVVLAWFYEQYF.

The chain recombines TRBV2 with TRBJ2-6; the D gene is possibly TRBD1 (6 bases). The CDR3 sequence is 17 residues long. Germline V gene lookup returns CDR1 SNHLY and CDR2 FYNNEI. The V gene lost 2 bases and the J gene lost 0 bases, with 11 bases spanning the gap. CDR3 in amino acids: CASSEPQGYSGANVLTF. As DNA, the CDR3 is TGTGCCAGCAGTGAACCACAGGGTTACTCTGGGGCCAACGTCCTGACTTTC.

The chain employs TRBV18 and TRBJ2-5; no reliable D call. V lost 6 bases and J 6 bases, leaving 8 bases between the germline ends. CDR1 is KGHSH and CDR2 is LQKENI in the germline V gene. This CDR3 has 11 residues. The CDR3 DNA is TGTGCCAGCTCCACGAAGCAGACCCAGTACTTC. Protein product: CASSTKQTQYF.

The CDR3: CASRGTGSPDTQYF. The CDR3 coding sequence is TGTGCCAGCAGAGGGACAGGGTCGCCAGATACGCAGTATTTT. The J gene is TRBJ2-3, the V gene TRBV6-1, with 9 positions matching TRBD1. The CDR3 has 14 residues. Looked up from germline, CDR1 is MNHNS and CDR2 is SASEGT. J was trimmed by 4 bases and V by 6 bases; bases with no gene match: 5.

The V gene is TRBV7-6, the J gene TRBJ2-5; D uncertain. The last part of the DNA fits TRBJ2-7 better; the J call may be wrong. Germline CDR1 SGHVS, CDR2 FNYEAQ. The CDR3 contains 13 residues. As DNA, the CDR3 is TGTGCCAGCAGCTTAAATCCAGGATACGAGCAGTACTTC. Translation gives CASSLNPGYEQYF.

V and J are TRBV30 and TRBJ2-1, with TRBD2 matching 9 bases. The V and J ends lost 1 base and 15 bases, in that order; junction bases with no gene match: 7. The CDR3 totals 12 residues. Germline loops: CDR1 GTSNPN, CDR2 SVGIG (reference sequence). CDR3 sequence: CAWSALGGRVFF. Here the CDR3 DNA reads TGTGCCTGGAGTGCTCTTGGCGGGAGGGTGTTCTTC.